This T cell receptor beta chain was sequenced in a study of blood T cell repertoires in COVID-19. Study as a whole: PBMCs, B-cell-depleted T cells, or T cells provided the cDNA or gDNA that made up the material.

The table lists this clone with a count of one. Authors' processing steps: Estimation of nucleated cell counts relied on the amplification of reference gene primers. TCRdb's copy holds only in-frame clones and misses some; the assay was immunoSEQ multiplex PCR. The D gene and trimming were derived from the DNA, and the V and J assignments and clone size from that table. The sample yields over 200,000 clones, more than 85% seen once. Trimming cost V 0 bases and J 6 bases, with 6 bases left between them. Germline CDR1 SGHRS, CDR2 YFSETQ. The CDR3 contains 13 residues. The TCR comes from a person aged 18-30 years with COVID-19, enrolled during active disease. Sequencing was performed on peripheral blood. V usage is TRBV5-1 and J usage is TRBJ2-2; D gene ambiguous. In DNA, the CDR3 is TGCGCCAGCAGCTTGGTGGCCTCCGGGGAGCTGTTTTTT. Translation gives CASSLVASGELFF.